Listed below are T cell receptor beta chains from one sample, sequenced in a study of human T cells and chemical hapten exposure. Using its own MiXCR run on the RACE reads, TCRdb lists one record per CDR3 protein. The repertoire includes more than 75,000 distinct CDR3 sequences, 10% of them detected once, and 2% to 2.5% sits in the top ten. The material was whole blood, obtained in connection with sensitization to the hapten diphenylcyclopropenone (DPC). All receptors come from a woman in her twenties or thirties with alopecia areata. Some clones in this sample may be carry-over from other donors' samples. CDR3s include the opening cysteine and the closing phenylalanine or tryptophan. The D gene is left open where the match is weak. A row's size may be missing; if present it is once, few, many or a size class.

clone_size: many; cdr3_length: 12; v_call: TRBV6-5; j_call: TRBJ2-2; d_call: .; cdr3_aa: CASTQGDGELFF; cdr3_nt: TGTGCCAGCACACAGGGCGACGGGGAGCTGTTTTTT
clone_size: .; cdr3_length: 16; v_call: TRBV20-1; j_call: TRBJ2-4; d_call: TRBD2; cdr3_aa: CSARDLTSGLRGIQYF; cdr3_nt: TGCAGTGCTAGAGATCTAACTAGCGGGTTACGAGGCATTCAGTACTTC
clone_size: many; cdr3_length: 14; v_call: TRBV19; j_call: TRBJ1-5; d_call: TRBD1; cdr3_aa: CASSVTGESQPQHF; cdr3_nt: TGTGCCAGTAGTGTAACAGGGGAGAGTCAGCCCCAGCATTTT
clone_size: many; cdr3_length: 13; v_call: TRBV29-1; j_call: TRBJ2-5; d_call: TRBD1; cdr3_aa: CSVQGVIQETQYF; cdr3_nt: TGCAGCGTTCAGGGGGTGATCCAAGAGACCCAGTACTTC
clone_size: many; cdr3_length: 13; v_call: TRBV12-3/TRBV12-4; j_call: TRBJ1-1; d_call: .; cdr3_aa: CASLRGFDTEAFF; cdr3_nt: TGTGCCAGCCTGCGGGGGTTTGACACTGAAGCTTTCTTT
clone_size: .; cdr3_length: 15; v_call: TRBV6-2/TRBV6-3; j_call: TRBJ2-5; d_call: .; cdr3_aa: CASSYSTGRRETQYF; cdr3_nt: TGTGCCAGCAGTTACTCGACAGGGAGGAGGGAGACCCAGTACTTC
clone_size: .; cdr3_length: 14; v_call: TRBV5-6; j_call: TRBJ2-7; d_call: TRBD2; cdr3_aa: CASSLSGGMDEQYF; cdr3_nt: TGTGCCAGCAGCTTGTCGGGAGGCATGGACGAGCAGTACTTC
clone_size: many; cdr3_length: 16; v_call: TRBV30; j_call: TRBJ1-1; d_call: .; cdr3_aa: CAWSFRHGATGTEAFF; cdr3_nt: TGTGCCTGGAGTTTCCGACACGGGGCGACTGGGACTGAAGCTTTCTTT
clone_size: many; cdr3_length: 14; v_call: TRBV6-5; j_call: TRBJ2-7; d_call: .; cdr3_aa: CASTPWGGFGEQYF; cdr3_nt: TGTGCCAGCACCCCGTGGGGGGGCTTCGGAGAGCAGTACTTC
clone_size: many; cdr3_length: 14; v_call: TRBV20-1; j_call: TRBJ1-5; d_call: .; cdr3_aa: CSAIQGLGNQPQHF; cdr3_nt: TGCAGTGCTATCCAGGGTTTGGGGAATCAGCCCCAGCATTTT
clone_size: .; cdr3_length: 13; v_call: TRBV3-1; j_call: TRBJ2-3; d_call: .; cdr3_aa: CASSQVTTDTQYF; cdr3_nt: TGTGCCAGCAGCCAAGTAACCACAGATACGCAGTATTTT
clone_size: once; cdr3_length: 14; v_call: TRBV3-1; j_call: TRBJ2-7; d_call: TRBD1; cdr3_aa: CASSPGGQTYEQYF; cdr3_nt: TGTGCCAGCAGCCCAGGGGGACAGACCTACGAGCAGTACTTC
clone_size: many; cdr3_length: 13; v_call: TRBV20-1; j_call: TRBJ2-3; d_call: .; cdr3_aa: CSARDRQADTQYF; cdr3_nt: TGCAGTGCTAGAGATCGCCAGGCAGATACGCAGTATTTT
clone_size: few; cdr3_length: 15; v_call: TRBV4-3; j_call: TRBJ2-3; d_call: .; cdr3_aa: CASSQAPGSTDTQYF; cdr3_nt: TGCGCCAGCAGCCAAGCTCCGGGGAGCACAGATACGCAGTATTTT
clone_size: many; cdr3_length: 13; v_call: TRBV7-8; j_call: TRBJ2-5; d_call: .; cdr3_aa: CASSLGHAETQYF; cdr3_nt: TGTGCCAGCAGCTTAGGACACGCAGAGACCCAGTACTTC
clone_size: many; cdr3_length: 13; v_call: TRBV11-3; j_call: TRBJ2-2; d_call: .; cdr3_aa: CASSRRGTGELFF; cdr3_nt: TGTGCCAGCAGTCGACGGGGCACCGGGGAGCTGTTTTTT